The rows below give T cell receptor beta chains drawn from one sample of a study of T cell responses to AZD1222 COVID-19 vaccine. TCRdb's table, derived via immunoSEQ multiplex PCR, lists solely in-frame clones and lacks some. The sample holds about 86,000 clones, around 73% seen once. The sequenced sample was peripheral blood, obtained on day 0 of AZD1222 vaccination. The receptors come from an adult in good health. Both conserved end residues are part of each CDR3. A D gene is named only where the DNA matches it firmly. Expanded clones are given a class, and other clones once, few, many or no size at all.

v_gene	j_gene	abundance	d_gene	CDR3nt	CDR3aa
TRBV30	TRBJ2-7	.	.	TGTGCCTGGATGACGGGATTAACAGGCTACGAGCAGTACTTC	CAWMTGLTGYEQYF
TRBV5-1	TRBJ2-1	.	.	TGCGCCAGCAGCTTGGTGGGTCGGGGGAATGAGCAGTTCTTC	CASSLVGRGNEQFF
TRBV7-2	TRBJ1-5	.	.	TGTGCCAGCAGGTCCAGGTGGGATCAGCCCCAGCATTTT	CASRSRWDQPQHF
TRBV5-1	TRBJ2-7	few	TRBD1	TGCGCCAGCAGCTTGACTTACTCAGGGGGCTACGAGCAGTACTTC	CASSLTYSGGYEQYF
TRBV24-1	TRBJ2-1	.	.	TGTGCCACCAGTGATCGGGGGAGGTTAACGAATGAGCAGTTCTTC	CATSDRGRLTNEQFF
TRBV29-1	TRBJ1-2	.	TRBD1	TGCAGCGTCGACAGGACAGGGACGAACTATGGCTACACCTTC	CSVDRTGTNYGYTF
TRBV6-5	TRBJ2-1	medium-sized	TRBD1	TGTGCCAGCACTTCCGGGACAGGGGGCAATGAGCAGTTCTTC	CASTSGTGGNEQFF
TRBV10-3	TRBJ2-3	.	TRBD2	TGTGCCATCAGTGACCAGCGGGAGGGCCCAAATACGCAGTATTTT	CAISDQREGPNTQYF
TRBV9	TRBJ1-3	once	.	TGTGCCAGCAGCGTAGGAGGGGCCCTCTCTGGAAACACCATATATTTT	CASSVGGALSGNTIYF
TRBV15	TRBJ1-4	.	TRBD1	TGTGCCACCAGCGGAGAGACAGGGTGGAATGAAAAACTGTTTTTT	CATSGETGWNEKLFF
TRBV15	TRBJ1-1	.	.	TGTGCCACCAGCAGACAGGGAGGTGGTAACACTGAAGCTTTCTTT	CATSRQGGGNTEAFF
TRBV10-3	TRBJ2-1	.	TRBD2	TGTGCCATCGGGGGGGGGAGATCGGCCTACAATGAGCAGTTCTTC	CAIGGGRSAYNEQFF
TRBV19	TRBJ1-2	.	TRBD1	TGTGCCAGTAGTAGAGACAGGGGGCAGGATGGCTACACCTTC	CASSRDRGQDGYTF
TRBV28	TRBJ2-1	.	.	TGTGCCAGCAGTTTTCGGGCAGCCTACAATGAGCAGTTCTTC	CASSFRAAYNEQFF
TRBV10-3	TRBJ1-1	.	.	TGTGCCATCAGTGAGTCCACTGGCCAGGGCGACACTGAAGCTTTCTTT	CAISESTGQGDTEAFF
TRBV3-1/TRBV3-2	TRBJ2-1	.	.	TGTGCCAGCAGCCAATCTAGGGGAAGCTCCTACAATGAGCAGTTCTTC	CASSQSRGSSYNEQFF
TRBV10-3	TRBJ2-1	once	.	TGTGCCATCAGTGCCGTGGGGTCCTACAATGAGCAGTTCTTC	CAISAVGSYNEQFF
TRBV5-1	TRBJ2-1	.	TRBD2	TGCGCCAGCAGGTTTGCTAGCGGGAGTATCTCCTACAATGAGCAGTTCTTC	CASRFASGSISYNEQFF
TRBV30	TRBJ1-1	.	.	TGTGCCTGGAGTAATGACGGCGGGTGGGAAGGGGCTTTCTTT	CAWSNDGGWEGAFF
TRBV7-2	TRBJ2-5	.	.	TGTGCCAGCAGCTCCTCGGGAGCCTCTATGGAGACCCAGTACTTC	CASSSSGASMETQYF
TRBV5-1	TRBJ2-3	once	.	TGCGCCAGCAGCTTGGGGTCCCTGGGCACAGATACGCAGTATTTT	CASSLGSLGTDTQYF
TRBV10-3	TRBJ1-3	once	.	TGTGCCATCAGTGAGTCTGGAAACACCATATATTTT	CAISESGNTIYF
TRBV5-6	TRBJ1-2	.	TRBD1	TGTGCCAGCAGCTTGTCGGGACAGGGATATGATGGCTACACCTTC	CASSLSGQGYDGYTF
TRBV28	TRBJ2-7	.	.	TGTGCCGCCTTGGGGGGAAGCGGAGCGGACGAGCAGTACTTC	CAALGGSGADEQYF
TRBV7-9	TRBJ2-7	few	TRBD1	TGTGCCAGCAGCCTTAGGACAGGGGGCGACGGGCAGTACTTC	CASSLRTGGDGQYF
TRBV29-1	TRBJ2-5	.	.	TGCAGCGTTGGGATGGGGGGCGTAGAGACCCAGTACTTC	CSVGMGGVETQYF
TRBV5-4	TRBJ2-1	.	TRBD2	TGTGCCAGCAGCTTATTTCGGCGGGAGTTGAACAATGAGCAGTTCTTC	CASSLFRRELNNEQFF
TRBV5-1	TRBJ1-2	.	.	TGCGCCAGCAGCTTGGACATCGCAGGGACTAACTATGGCTACACCTTC	CASSLDIAGTNYGYTF
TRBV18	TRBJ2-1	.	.	TGTGCCAGCTCACGCCAACACGGGAACAATGAGCAGTTCTTC	CASSRQHGNNEQFF
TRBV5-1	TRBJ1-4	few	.	TGCGCCAGCAGCTTGGGGACAGCAACTAATGAAAAACTGTTTTTT	CASSLGTATNEKLFF
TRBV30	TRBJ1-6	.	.	TGTGCCTGGAGAGAAGGATCCTATAATTCACCCCTCCACTTT	CAWREGSYNSPLHF
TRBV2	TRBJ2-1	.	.	TGTGCCAGCAGTGATCGACCGGGTGAGATATACAATGAGCAGTTCTTC	CASSDRPGEIYNEQFF
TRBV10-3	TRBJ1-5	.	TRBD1	TGTGCCATCAGCGACAGGGTTAACAATCAGCCCCAGCATTTT	CAISDRVNNQPQHF
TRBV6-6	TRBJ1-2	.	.	TGTGCCAGCAGTTACCCCGCCGCGGGGAACTATGGCTACACCTTC	CASSYPAAGNYGYTF
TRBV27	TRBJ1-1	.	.	TGTGCCAGCAGTCCGGGACACAAGAACACTGAAGCTTTCTTT	CASSPGHKNTEAFF
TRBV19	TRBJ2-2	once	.	TGTGCCAGTAGTGTCCTTTTGGGACAGAACACCGGGGAGCTGTTTTTT	CASSVLLGQNTGELFF
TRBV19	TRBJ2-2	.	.	TGTGCCAGTAGTATCTCCCTTGAGGGCGGGGAGCTGTTTTTT	CASSISLEGGELFF